This entry lists 10 T cell receptor beta chains sequenced from one sample in a study of blood T cell repertoires in COVID-19. Profiling relied on immunoSEQ multiplex PCR, and the TCRdb table lists in-frame clones only, not all of them. Of 150,000 to 200,000 clones in the sample, roughly 80% were seen once. The sample consisted of PBMCs or T cells enriched from blood (not recorded which). The receptor source for this set is a man aged 50-59 years who had recovered from COVID-19.

This clone was recorded only once. The rearrangement joins TRBV5-4 to TRBJ1-2; D gene uncertain. The CDR3 is 11 residues long. The germline V gene encodes CDR1 SGHNT and CDR2 YYREEE (reference sequence). Trimming took 1 base from V and 10 from J, leaving 8 bases between them. The CDR3 DNA follows: TGTGCCAGCAGCTTGACACATACCTACACCTTC. It yields the protein CASSLTHTYTF.

This clone came up a few times. The V and J genes are TRBV2 and TRBJ1-5; possible D gene TRBD1, 5 bases. Trimming stripped 6 bases from V and 4 bases from J, with 10 bases between. The V gene's germline CDR1 is SNHLY and CDR2 FYNNEI. The CDR3 runs to 13 residues. The CDR3 reads CASRMEGNQPQHF. CDR3 nucleotide sequence: TGTGCCAGCAGGATGGAGGGGAATCAGCCCCAGCATTTT.

Turning to this clone: A junction boundary mismatches the germline segment, possibly from a read error. The genes are TRBV7-7 and TRBJ1-4; 8 bases line up with TRBD1. The CDR3 runs to 15 residues. Per germline, CDR1 SSHAT and CDR2 FNYEAQ (reference sequence). The CDR3 DNA is TGTGCTAGCAGCCCGACAGGGGCCGTCGGGGAAAAACTGTTTTTT. It specifies CASSPTGAVGEKLFF.

The gene calls are TRBV7-9 and TRBJ1-1; TRBD1 aligns across 7 bases. Germline assignment: CDR1 SEHNR and CDR2 FQNEAQ (reference sequence). The CDR3 length is 11 residues. J was trimmed by 13 bases and V by 5 bases; bases with no gene match: 7. The CDR3 region is CASSIDREGFF. The DNA of the CDR3 is TGTGCCAGCAGCATAGACAGGGAGGGTTTCTTT.

This chain links TRBV29-1 with TRBJ1-2, with D possibly being TRBD1 (6 bases). V lost 7 bases, J lost 2 bases, and 14 bases lay in between. This CDR3 region has 13 residues. Germline CDR1 is SQVTM and CDR2 is ANQGSEA. The CDR3 loop reads CSAGQNENYGYTF. CDR3 bases: TGCAGCGCCGGACAGAATGAGAACTATGGCTACACCTTC.

The chain employs TRBV5-1 and TRBJ2-6; 7 positions agree with TRBD1. The CDR3 runs to 15 residues. V lost 2 bases to trimming and J lost 3 bases; unmatched junction nucleotides: 2. Germline lookup yields CDR1 SGHRS and CDR2 YFSETQ. CDR3 residues: CASSFAGGGANVLTF. The CDR3 nucleotides read TGCGCCAGCAGCTTCGCAGGGGGTGGGGCCAACGTCCTGACTTTC. Full variable domain (rest looked up from reference TRBV5-1 and TRBJ2-6): KAGVTQTPRYLIKTRGQQVTLSCSPISGHRSVSWYQQTPGQGLQFLFEYFSETQRNKGNFPGRFSGRQFSNSRSEMNVSTLELGDSALYLCASSFAGGGANVLTFGAGSRLTVL.

V is TRBV7-9 and J is TRBJ1-3; D remains ambiguous. The CDR3 sequence is 13 residues long. V dropped 2 bases and J dropped 0 bases, with 2 bases sitting between them. The germline V gene encodes CDR1 SEHNR and CDR2 FQNEAQ (reference sequence). Here the CDR3 DNA reads TGTGCCAGCAGCTTACGCTCTGGAAACACCATATATTTT. It specifies CASSLRSGNTIYF.

The V gene is TRBV9, the J gene TRBJ1-4; 11 nucleotides align to TRBD1. The CDR3 totals 15 residues. V was pared by 3 bases and J by 6 bases, with 4 bases of the junction left unmatched. Germline V lookup: CDR1 SGDLS, CDR2 YYNGEE. This chain's CDR3 is CASSAWDRGDEKLFF. CDR3 nucleotide sequence: TGTGCCAGCAGCGCCTGGGACAGGGGGGATGAAAAACTGTTTTTT. Combining the CDR3 with reference TRBV9 and TRBJ1-4 gives the whole variable domain DSGVTQTPKHLITATGQRVTLRCSPRSGDLSVYWYQQSLDQGLQFLIQYYNGEERAKGNILERFSAQQFPDLHSELNLSSLELGDSALYFCASSAWDRGDEKLFFGSGTQLSVL.

The chain links TRBV28 to TRBJ2-7; TRBD2 matches at 7 bases. Germline assignment: CDR1 MDHEN and CDR2 SYDVKM. Trimming removed 6 bases from V and 6 bases from J; junction bases left unmatched: 11. This CDR3 comprises 14 residues. The CDR3 DNA sequence: TGTGCCAGCAGCCTTGGGGGGGTCGGCGGCGAGCAGTACTTC. Its protein product is CASSLGGVGGEQYF.

The gene calls are TRBV9 and TRBJ2-2; 14 bases are a match to TRBD2. V lost 3 bases, J lost 4 bases, and 5 bases stayed unmatched. The germline gives CDR1 SGDLS, CDR2 YYNGEE. The CDR3 contains 17 residues. In DNA, the CDR3 is TGTGCCAGCAGCGCGACTAGCGGGAGGGCGGGCACCGGGGAGCTGTTTTTT. It specifies CASSATSGRAGTGELFF.